Sequencing of this T cell receptor (beta chain) was carried out in a study of T cell repertoires in cytomegalovirus infection. Study-wide context: CMV infection plus the matching HLA type was flagged by public TCR beta signatures. Findings and caveats of the study: Public TCR beta family frequency separated CMV-and-HLA carriers, including in an independent cohort. What dominated the ex vivo response were HLA-C-restricted CMV-specific TCR beta clonotypes.

TCRdb reprocessed the reads via MiXCR and lists one record per CDR3 protein. The sample lists roughly 200,000 distinct CDR3 sequences, about 18% occurring once. A note on this clonotype: Its antigen remains unidentified.

This CDR3 contains 14 residues. Between the trimmed V and J ends, which lost 5 bases and 3 bases, there was a span of 13 bases. Sample: CD8+ T cells from PBMCs. V and J are TRBV12-3 or TRBV12-4 and TRBJ1-1, with D perhaps TRBD1 (6 bases). This TCR derives from a human donor in good health (CMV status not recorded). Some clones in this sample may be carry-over from other donors' samples. As DNA, the CDR3 is TGTGCCAGCAGTACAAGACAGGTGTACACTGAAGCTTTCTTT. It is translated as CASSTRQVYTEAFF.